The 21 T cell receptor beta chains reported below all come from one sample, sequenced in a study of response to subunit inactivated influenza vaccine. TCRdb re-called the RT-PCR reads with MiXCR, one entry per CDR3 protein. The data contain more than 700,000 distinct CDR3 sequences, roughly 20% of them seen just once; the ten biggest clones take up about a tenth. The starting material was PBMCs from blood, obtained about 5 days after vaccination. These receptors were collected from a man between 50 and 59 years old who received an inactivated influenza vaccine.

This CDR3 reads CASSRDRMGTQYF. The CDR3, as DNA: TGTGCCAGCAGCAGGGACAGGATGGGGACCCAGTACTTC. The chain couples TRBV7-7 to TRBJ2-5; 8 positions match TRBD1. Germline loops: CDR1 SSHAT, CDR2 FNYEAQ (reference sequence). V gave up 5 bases and J gave up 7 bases; unmatched junction bases: 6. The CDR3 is 13 residues long.

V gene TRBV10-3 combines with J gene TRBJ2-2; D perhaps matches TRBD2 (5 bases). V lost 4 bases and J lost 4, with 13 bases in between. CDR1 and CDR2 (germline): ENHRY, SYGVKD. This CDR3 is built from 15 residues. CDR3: CAISVSAEITGELFF. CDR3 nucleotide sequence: TGTGCCATCAGTGTTTCAGCGGAGATCACCGGGGAGCTGTTTTTT.

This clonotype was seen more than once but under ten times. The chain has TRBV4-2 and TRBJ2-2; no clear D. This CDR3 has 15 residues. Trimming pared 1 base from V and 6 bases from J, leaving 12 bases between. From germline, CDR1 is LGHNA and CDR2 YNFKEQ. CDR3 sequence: CASSQVLVDPGELFF. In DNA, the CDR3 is TGTGCCAGCAGCCAAGTTCTTGTGGACCCCGGGGAGCTGTTTTTT.

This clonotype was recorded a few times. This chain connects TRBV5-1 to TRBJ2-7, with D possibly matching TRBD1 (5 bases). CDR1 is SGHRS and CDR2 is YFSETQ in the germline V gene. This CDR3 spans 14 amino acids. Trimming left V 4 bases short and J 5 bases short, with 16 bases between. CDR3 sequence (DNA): TGCGCCAGCAGCCCCCGGGCCTGGGGCAACGAGCAGTACTTC. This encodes CASSPRAWGNEQYF.

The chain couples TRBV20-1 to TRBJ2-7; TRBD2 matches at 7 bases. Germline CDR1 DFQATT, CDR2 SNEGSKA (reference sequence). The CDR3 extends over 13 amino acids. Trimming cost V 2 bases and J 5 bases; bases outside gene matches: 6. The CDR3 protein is CSARPSGNNEQYF. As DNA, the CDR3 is TGCAGTGCTAGACCCAGCGGGAACAACGAGCAGTACTTC.

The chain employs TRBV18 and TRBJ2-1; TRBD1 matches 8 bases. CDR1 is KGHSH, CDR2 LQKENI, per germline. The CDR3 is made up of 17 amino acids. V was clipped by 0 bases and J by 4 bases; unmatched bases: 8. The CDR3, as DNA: TGTGCCAGCTCACCACCGCAGGGGGCCACCCCTTACAATGAGCAGTTCTTC. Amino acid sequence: CASSPPQGATPYNEQFF.

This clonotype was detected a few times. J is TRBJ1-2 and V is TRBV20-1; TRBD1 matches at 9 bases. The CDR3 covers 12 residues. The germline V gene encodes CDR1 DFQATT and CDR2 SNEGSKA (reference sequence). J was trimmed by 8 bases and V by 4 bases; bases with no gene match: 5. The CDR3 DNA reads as TGCAGTGCTAACAGGGGGCCTGGCGGCTACACCTTC. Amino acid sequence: CSANRGPGGYTF.

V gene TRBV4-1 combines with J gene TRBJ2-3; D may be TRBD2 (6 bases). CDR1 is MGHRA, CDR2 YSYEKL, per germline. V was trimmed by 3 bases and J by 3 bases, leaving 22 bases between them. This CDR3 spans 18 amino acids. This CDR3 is CASSQGFFRGTRTDTQYF. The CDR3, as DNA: TGCGCCAGCAGCCAGGGCTTTTTTCGGGGGACCAGGACAGATACGCAGTATTTT.

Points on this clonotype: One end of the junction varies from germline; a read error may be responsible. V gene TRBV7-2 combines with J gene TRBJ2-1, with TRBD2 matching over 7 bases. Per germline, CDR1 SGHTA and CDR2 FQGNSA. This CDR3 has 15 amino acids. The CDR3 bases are TGTGTCAGCATTTCGGGGGGAACTAGGCGGAATGAGCAGTTCTTC. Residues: CVSISGGTRRNEQFF.

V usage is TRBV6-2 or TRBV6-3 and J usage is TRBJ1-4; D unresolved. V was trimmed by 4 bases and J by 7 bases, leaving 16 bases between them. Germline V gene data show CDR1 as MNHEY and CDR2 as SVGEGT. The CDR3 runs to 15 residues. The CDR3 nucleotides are TGTGCCAGCAGTTCCCTCGGCCTGCAGAGTGAAAAACTGTTTTTT. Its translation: CASSSLGLQSEKLFF.

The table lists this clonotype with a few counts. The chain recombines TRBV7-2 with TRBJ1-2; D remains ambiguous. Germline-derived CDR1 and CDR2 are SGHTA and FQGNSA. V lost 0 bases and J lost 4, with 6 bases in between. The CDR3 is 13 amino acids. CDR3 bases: TGTGCCAGCAGCTTAGCAGTCCTCTATGGCTACACCTTC. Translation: CASSLAVLYGYTF.

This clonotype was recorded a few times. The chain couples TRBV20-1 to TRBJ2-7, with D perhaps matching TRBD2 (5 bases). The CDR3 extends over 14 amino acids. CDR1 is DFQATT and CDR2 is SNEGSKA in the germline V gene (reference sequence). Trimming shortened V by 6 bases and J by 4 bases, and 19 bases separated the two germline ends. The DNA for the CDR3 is TGCAGTGCCCCGCTCGGGCGGGCCGGTTACGAGCAGTACTTC. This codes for CSAPLGRAGYEQYF.

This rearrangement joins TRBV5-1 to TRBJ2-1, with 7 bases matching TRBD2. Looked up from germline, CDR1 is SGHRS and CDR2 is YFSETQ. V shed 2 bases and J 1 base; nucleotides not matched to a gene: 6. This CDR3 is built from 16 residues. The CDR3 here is CASSLQWGGSYNEQFF. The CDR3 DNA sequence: TGCGCCAGCAGCTTACAATGGGGGGGGTCCTACAATGAGCAGTTCTTC.

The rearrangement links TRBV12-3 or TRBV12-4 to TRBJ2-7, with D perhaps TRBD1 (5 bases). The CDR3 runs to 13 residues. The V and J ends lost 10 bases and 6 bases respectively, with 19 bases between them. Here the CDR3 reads CAKHETEPAEQYF. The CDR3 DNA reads TGTGCCAAACACGAGACAGAACCGGCCGAGCAGTACTTC.

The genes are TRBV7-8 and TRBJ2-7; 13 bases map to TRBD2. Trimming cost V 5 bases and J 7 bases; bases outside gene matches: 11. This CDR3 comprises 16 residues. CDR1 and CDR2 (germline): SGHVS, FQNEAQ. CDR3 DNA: TGTGCCAGCAGCCCAGCCAGACTAGCGGGGGGACGTGAGCAGTACTTC. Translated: CASSPARLAGGREQYF.

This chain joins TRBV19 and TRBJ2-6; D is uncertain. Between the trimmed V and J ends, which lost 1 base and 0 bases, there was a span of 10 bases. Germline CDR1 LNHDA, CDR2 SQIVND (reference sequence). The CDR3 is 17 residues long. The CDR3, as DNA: TGTGCCAGTAGTATAGCGAACGGCGTCTCTGGGGCCAACGTCCTGACTTTC. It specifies CASSIANGVSGANVLTF. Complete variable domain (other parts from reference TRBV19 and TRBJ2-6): DGGITQSPKYLFRKEGQNVTLSCEQNLNHDAMYWYRQDPGQGLRLIYYSQIVNDFQKGDIAEGYSVSREKKESFPLTVTSAQKNPTAFYLCASSIANGVSGANVLTFGAGSRLTVL.

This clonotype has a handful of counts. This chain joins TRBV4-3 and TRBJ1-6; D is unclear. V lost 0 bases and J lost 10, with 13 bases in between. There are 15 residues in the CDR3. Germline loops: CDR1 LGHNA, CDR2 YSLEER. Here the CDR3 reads CASSQDFSSGSPLHF. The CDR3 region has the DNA TGCGCCAGCAGCCAAGATTTCTCCTCGGGATCACCCCTCCACTTT.

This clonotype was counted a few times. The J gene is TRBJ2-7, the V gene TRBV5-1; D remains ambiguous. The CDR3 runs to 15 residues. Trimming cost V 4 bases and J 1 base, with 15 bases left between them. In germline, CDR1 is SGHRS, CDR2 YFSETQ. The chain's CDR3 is CASSPAVRASYEQYF. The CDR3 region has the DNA TGCGCCAGCAGCCCAGCTGTTCGGGCATCCTACGAGCAGTACTTC.

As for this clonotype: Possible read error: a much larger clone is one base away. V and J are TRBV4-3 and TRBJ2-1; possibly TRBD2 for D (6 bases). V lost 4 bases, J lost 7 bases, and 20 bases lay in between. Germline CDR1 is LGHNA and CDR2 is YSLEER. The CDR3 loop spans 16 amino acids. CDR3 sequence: CASSLRVADLGNEQFF. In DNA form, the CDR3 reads TGCGCCAGCAGCCTACGAGTAGCGGACTTGGGGAATGAGCAGTTCTTC.

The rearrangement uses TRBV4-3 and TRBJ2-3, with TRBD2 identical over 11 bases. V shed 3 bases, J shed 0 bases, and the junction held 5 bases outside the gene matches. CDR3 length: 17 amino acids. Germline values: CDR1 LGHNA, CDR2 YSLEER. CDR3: CASSQIAGGGSTDTQYF. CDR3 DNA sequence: TGCGCCAGCAGCCAGATAGCGGGAGGGGGAAGCACAGATACGCAGTATTTT.

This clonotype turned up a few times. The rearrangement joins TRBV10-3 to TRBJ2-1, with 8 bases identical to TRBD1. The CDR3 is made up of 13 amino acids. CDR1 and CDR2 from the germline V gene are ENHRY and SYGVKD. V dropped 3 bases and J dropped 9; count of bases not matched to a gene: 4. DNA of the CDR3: TGTGCCATCAGTGATCAGGGGGCGGCTGAGCAGTTCTTC. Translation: CAISDQGAAEQFF.